This T cell receptor beta chain was documented in a study of Graves' ophthalmopathy and Graves' hyperthyroidism. A follow-up of 18 months without ophthalmopathy meant that hyperthyroidism was stable. RNA transcripts served as template for amplifying TCR beta CDR3 sequences. HTBI primers were used in a first-round RT-PCR, which preceded a second-round multiplex PCR. Each CDR3 protein gets one entry after TCRdb re-called the multiplex PCR reads with MiXCR. This sample has more than 300,000 distinct CDR3 sequences, with 15% to 20% found just once. V lost 7 bases to trimming and J lost 9 bases; unmatched junction nucleotides: 6. The CDR3 has 12 residues.

The source material was peripheral blood. The receptor's source is an adult woman with stable Graves' hyperthyroidism. V is TRBV12-3 or TRBV12-4 and J is TRBJ1-5; 7 bases are shared with TRBD1. The CDR3 spells CASTIGQVPQHF. CDR3 bases: TGTGCCAGCACCATTGGACAGGTGCCCCAGCATTTT.